The present entry profiles one TCR beta chain with its context. Its antigen is unidentified. The CDR3 has 13 amino acids. V dropped 6 bases and J dropped 14 bases, with 22 bases sitting between them. Germline V lookup: CDR1 MNHNS, CDR2 SASEGT. This entry belongs to a study of cytomegalovirus exposure and HLA in healthy donors. Study findings and constraints: CMV antigen specificity was confirmed in vitro for three CMV-associated chains.

Primers included in the PCR were 60 Vbeta and 13 Jbeta primers. Libraries were prepared by immunoSEQ multiplex PCR; TCRdb keeps only in-frame clonotypes and omits some of them. The data hold some 110,000 clones, with about four fifths observed a single time. This rearrangement joins TRBV6-1 to TRBJ1-2; D call uncertain. Sequencing input: PBMCs. This receptor was taken from a young man in good health and CMV-seronegative. CDR3 DNA sequence: TGTGCCAGCAGCCACCTTTCGGAGGCGGCAGGAACCTTC. The encoded protein is CASSHLSEAAGTF.